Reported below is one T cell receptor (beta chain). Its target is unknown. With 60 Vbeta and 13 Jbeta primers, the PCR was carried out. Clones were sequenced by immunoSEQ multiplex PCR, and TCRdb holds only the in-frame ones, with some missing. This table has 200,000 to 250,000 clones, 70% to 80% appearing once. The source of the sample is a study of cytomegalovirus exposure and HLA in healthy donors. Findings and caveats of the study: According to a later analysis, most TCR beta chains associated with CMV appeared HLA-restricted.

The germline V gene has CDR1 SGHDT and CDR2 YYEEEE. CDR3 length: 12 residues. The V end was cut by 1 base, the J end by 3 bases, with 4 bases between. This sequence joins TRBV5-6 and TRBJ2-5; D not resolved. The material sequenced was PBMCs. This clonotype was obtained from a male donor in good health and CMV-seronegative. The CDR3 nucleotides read TGTGCCAGCAGCTTGATAGAAGAGACCCAGTACTTC. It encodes CASSLIEETQYF.